Each of the 3 T cell receptor beta chains below was sequenced from the same sample in a study of identical twins. TCRdb re-analysed the 5' RACE reads in MiXCR, keeping a single row per CDR3 protein. The table records 1,800,000 or so distinct CDR3 sequences, under 35% of them present only once. Sequencing was performed on cord blood. The receptors were gathered from a newborn girl in good health.

This sequence joins TRBV11-3 and TRBJ2-5; D is unresolved. Trimming removed 3 bases at V and 11 bases at J, with 16 bases between. Germline CDR1 reads SGHNT; CDR2 reads YENEEA. The CDR3 totals 13 residues. The CDR3 here is CASSFGEGNEQYF. The CDR3 bases are TGTGCCAGCAGCTTTGGCGAAGGCAATGAGCAGTACTTC.

The chain uses TRBV7-2 and TRBJ2-7; D not resolved. CDR3 length: 15 residues. Germline V gives CDR1 SGHTA, CDR2 FQGNSA. V was shortened by 0 bases and J by 3 bases, with 12 bases between the two germline ends. The CDR3 region is CASSLAFWPFYEQYF. As DNA, the CDR3 is TGTGCCAGCAGCTTAGCGTTCTGGCCCTTCTACGAGCAGTACTTC.

This chain uses TRBV6-2 or TRBV6-3 with TRBJ2-7; possible D gene TRBD2, 6 bases. The J call is in doubt because the DNA end fits TRBJ2-5 better. Germline values: CDR1 MNHEY, CDR2 SVGEGT. This CDR3 is 12 amino acids long. The CDR3 bases are TGTGCCAGCGAAGGCGGGGACGAGACCCAGTACTTC. Protein: CASEGGDETQYF.